This is a list of T cell receptor beta chains from one sample in a study of blood T cells in healthy people across ages. MiXCR, applied by TCRdb to the 5' RACE reads, yields one record per CDR3 protein. The data contain around 690,000 distinct CDR3 sequences, about 54% of them singletons. Sequencing used blood. All receptors derive from a man in his 60s in good health. CDR3s include the opening cysteine and the closing phenylalanine or tryptophan. D genes are given only for firm matches. The size field is filled for only some rows; it gives once, few, many or a size class.

TRBJ2-5 - 15 - TRBV5-1 TGCGCCAGCAGCTTGGGGGGACGTGCTCAAGAGACCCAGTACTTC CASSLGGRAQETQYF
TRBJ2-1 - 17 - TRBV6-5 TGTGCCAGCAGTTACTCGAATAGGGGGGCGTTTGGCAATGAGCAGTTCTTC CASSYSNRGAFGNEQFF
TRBJ1-2 - 14 TRBD1 TRBV11-2 TGTGCCAGCAGCTCACAGGGGGCGTACTATGGCTACACCTTC CASSSQGAYYGYTF
TRBJ2-1 few 14 - TRBV7-2 TGTGCCAGCAGCTTAGGGCAGGGGGGGAGTGAGCAGTTCTTC CASSLGQGGSEQFF
TRBJ1-2 few 11 - TRBV29-1 TGCAGCGTTGTAACAGGCTATGGCTACACCTTC CSVVTGYGYTF
TRBJ2-3 - 15 - TRBV5-1 TGCGCCAGCAGCTTGGTTCGGGGGCGCACAGATACGCAGTATTTT CASSLVRGRTDTQYF
TRBJ2-1 - 12 TRBD2 TRBV29-1 TGCAGCGTGGACATGCGGGGGTGGGGGCAGTTCTTC CSVDMRGWGQFF
TRBJ2-5 - 16 TRBD1 TRBV7-9 TGTGCCAGCAGCTTACGCGCAGGGGGCAATAAAGAGACCCAGTACTTC CASSLRAGGNKETQYF
TRBJ2-2 - 13 - TRBV20-1 TGCAGTGCTAGAGTACCGAACACCGGGGAGCTGTTTTTT CSARVPNTGELFF
TRBJ2-7 few 12 - TRBV10-3 TGTGCCATCAGTGAGTTAACCTACGAGCAGTACTTC CAISELTYEQYF
TRBJ2-7 - 13 TRBD2 TRBV29-1 TGCAGCGTTGGGGGACTAGCGGCCTACGAGCAGTACTTC CSVGGLAAYEQYF
TRBJ1-4 few 13 TRBD1 TRBV29-1 TGCAGCGCTATGGGACAGATAAATGAAAAACTGTTTTTT CSAMGQINEKLFF
TRBJ1-2 - 14 - TRBV7-2 TGTGCCAGCAGCTTAGGACGACAGACCTATGGCTACACCTTC CASSLGRQTYGYTF
TRBJ1-2 - 14 - TRBV7-2 TGTGCCAGCAGCTTAGCTGGGGGCGCGAATGGCTACACCTTC CASSLAGGANGYTF
TRBJ1-1 - 11 - TRBV3-1 TGTGCCAGCAGCCAAGATAAAGAAGCTTTCTTT CASSQDKEAFF
TRBJ1-2 few 19 TRBD1 TRBV28 TGTGCCAGCAGTTCGACCCCACTGGACAGGGGGCGACCTGTGGATGGCTACACCTTC CASSSTPLDRGRPVDGYTF
TRBJ1-6 few 15 - TRBV20-1 TGCAGTGCTAGCCCACAGCTCTCCTATAATTCACCCCTCCACTTT CSASPQLSYNSPLHF
TRBJ2-7 - 13 - TRBV28 TGTGCCAGCGGAAGAGACGCCCTATACGAGCAGTACTTC CASGRDALYEQYF
TRBJ1-4 - 14 - TRBV5-1 TGCGCCAGCAGCATCGACAGTTCCAATGAAAAACTGTTTTTT CASSIDSSNEKLFF
TRBJ1-6 - 17 - TRBV4-1 TGCGCCAGCAGCCAAGCGGGGGGGAACTCCTATAATTCACCCCTCCACTTT CASSQAGGNSYNSPLHF
TRBJ1-2 once 13 - TRBV20-1 TGCAGTGCTAGGCTGACAGAGAACTATGGCTACACCTTC CSARLTENYGYTF
TRBJ2-7 many 16 - TRBV7-8 TGTGCCAGCAGCCCCCGAGTTGGACAGTTTTCCTACGAGCAGTACTTC CASSPRVGQFSYEQYF
TRBJ1-2 - 11 - TRBV10-3 TGTGCCATCAGTGAGTGGGTAGGCTACACCTTC CAISEWVGYTF
TRBJ1-2 few 14 - TRBV3-1 TGTGCCAGCAGCCAAGTGGAGGCCGCCTATGGCTACACCTTC CASSQVEAAYGYTF
TRBJ2-3 few 15 TRBD2 TRBV2 TGTGCCAGCAGTGAAGTGAGCGGGGGGCGGGGTACGCAGTATTTT CASSEVSGGRGTQYF
TRBJ2-5 - 15 - TRBV5-1 TGCGCCAGCAGCTGGGGTAGGGCTTCGGAAGAGACCCAGTACTTC CASSWGRASEETQYF
TRBJ1-1 few 15 TRBD1 TRBV11-2 TGTGCCAGCAGCCCCGGGACAGGGGGCGGCACTGAAGCTTTCTTT CASSPGTGGGTEAFF
TRBJ2-5 - 13 TRBD1 TRBV27 TGTGCCAGCAGTCGGACAGGGAGCCAGACCCAGTACTTC CASSRTGSQTQYF
TRBJ1-1 - 11 - TRBV20-1 TGCAGTGCAACCAGAAGCGAGAGAGGTTTCTTT CSATRSERGFF
TRBJ2-1 - 13 - TRBV20-1 TGCAGTGCTTTCTCCGGGATATACAATGAGCAGTTCTTC CSAFSGIYNEQFF
TRBJ1-2 - 15 - TRBV29-1 TGCAGCGTTGATAAACCTGACACGGATAACTATGGCTACACCTTC CSVDKPDTDNYGYTF
TRBJ2-5 few 17 TRBD2 TRBV7-8 TGTGCCAGCAGCTCCAGGGGTCTAGCGGGGATACAAGAGACCCAGTACTTC CASSSRGLAGIQETQYF
TRBJ2-3 - 14 - TRBV5-4 TGTGCCAGCAGCTTGATGGGGGGCACAGATACGCAGTATTTT CASSLMGGTDTQYF